The 22 T cell receptor beta chains given below trace back to one sample, sequenced in a study of blood T cell repertoires in COVID-19. Measured with immunoSEQ multiplex PCR; TCRdb has only the in-frame clones, and not every one. The table records fewer than 250,000 clones, 87% of them present only once. The sequenced sample consisted of PBMCs or T cells enriched from blood (not recorded which). The source is a man aged 25 to 40 who had recovered from COVID-19.

The chain recombines TRBV19 with TRBJ1-2; possible D gene TRBD1, 6 bases. Trimming took 2 bases from V and 8 from J, leaving 15 bases between them. CDR1 is LNHDA and CDR2 is SQIVND in the germline V gene (reference sequence). The CDR3 contains 14 residues. CDR3 DNA: TGTGCCAGTAGTATACCTGCGACAGGTTCGGGCTACACCTTC. This gives the protein CASSIPATGSGYTF.

The V and J genes are TRBV6-5 and TRBJ2-1; no clear D gene. The V gene lost 9 bases and the J gene lost 8 bases, with 8 bases spanning the gap. In germline, CDR1 is MNHEY, CDR2 SVGAGI. The CDR3 runs 10 residues. As DNA, the CDR3 is TGTGCCAGTATTATAGATGAGCAGTTCTTC. Its protein is CASIIDEQFF.

The chain joins TRBV3-1 (or the pseudogene TRBV3-2) to TRBJ2-7; a weak D match, TRBD1 (6 bases). The CDR3 consists of 18 residues. V gave up 0 bases and J gave up 0 bases, with 18 bases separating them. The V gene's germline CDR1 is LGHDT and CDR2 YNNKEL (reference sequence). This CDR3 is CASSQECLPPGHSYEQYF. CDR3 bases: TGTGCCAGCAGCCAAGAATGTCTACCCCCGGGACACTCCTACGAGCAGTACTTC.

V usage is TRBV29-1 and J usage is TRBJ2-5, with D possibly matching TRBD2 (6 bases). Germline V lookup: CDR1 SQVTM, CDR2 ANQGSEA. There are 14 residues in the CDR3. Trimming left V 7 bases short and J 3 bases short, with 18 bases between. The CDR3 spells CSAKRAGLEETQYF. The CDR3 coding sequence is TGCAGCGCCAAAAGGGCGGGACTCGAAGAGACCCAGTACTTC.

This rearrangement joins TRBV30 to TRBJ1-1, with TRBD1 as a possible D gene (5 bases). V lost 3 bases and J 4 bases, leaving 15 bases between the germline ends. The CDR3 contains 14 residues. Germline CDR1 is GTSNPN and CDR2 is SVGIG (reference sequence). CDR3 sequence (DNA): TGTGCCTGGAGGGGGCAGGGCTTGGGCACTGAAGCTTTCTTT. It is translated as CAWRGQGLGTEAFF.

This chain connects TRBV7-8 to TRBJ1-1, with D possibly being TRBD1 (5 bases). The V end was cut by 2 bases, the J end by 8 bases, with 9 bases between. From germline, CDR1 is SGHVS and CDR2 FQNEAQ. CDR3 length: 12 residues. CDR3 in amino acids: CASSLRGFEAFF. Here the CDR3 DNA reads TGTGCCAGCAGCTTACGGGGGTTCGAAGCTTTCTTT. Full variable domain (outside the CDR3, taken from reference TRBV7-8 and TRBJ1-1): GAGVSQSPRYKVAKRGQDVALRCDPISGHVSLFWYQQALGQGPEFLTYFQNEAQLDKSGLPSDRFFAERPEGSVSTLKIQRTQQEDSAVYLCASSLRGFEAFFGQGTRLTVV.

V usage is TRBV28 and J usage is TRBJ2-5, with no clear D. The CDR3 covers 13 residues. The V and J ends lost 6 bases and 1 base respectively, with 9 bases between them. CDR1 and CDR2 from the germline V gene are MDHEN and SYDVKM. The CDR3 here is CASSKLPQETQYF. CDR3 sequence (DNA): TGTGCCAGCAGCAAACTCCCCCAAGAGACCCAGTACTTC.

The rearrangement links TRBV27 to TRBJ2-7; 8 nucleotides align to TRBD1. Germline V gene data show CDR1 as MNHEY and CDR2 as SMNVEV (reference sequence). The trim removed 5 bases at V and 3 bases at J, leaving 6 bases unmatched. This CDR3 is 14 amino acids long. CDR3 sequence (DNA): TGTGCCAGCAGTCCCAGGACAGGGATCTACGAGCAGTACTTC. Translating gives CASSPRTGIYEQYF.

This clone has just a few counts. The genes are TRBV18 and TRBJ2-7; no clear D gene. V was shortened by 8 bases and J by 2 bases, with 10 bases between the two germline ends. Per the germline V gene, CDR1 is KGHSH and CDR2 is LQKENI. This CDR3 has 12 amino acids. CDR3 sequence (DNA): TGTGCCAGCCATGGGCCAACCTACGAGCAGTACTTC. Amino acids: CASHGPTYEQYF.

The chain combines TRBV7-2 with TRBJ1-1; D gene ambiguous. From germline, CDR1 is SGHTA and CDR2 FQGNSA. CDR3 length: 13 amino acids. The V and J ends lost 5 bases and 5 bases respectively, with 12 bases between them. The CDR3 DNA reads as TGTGCCAGCAGCCTTACCCGCGATACTGAAGCTTTCTTT. Amino acids: CASSLTRDTEAFF.

The sample holds a few counts of this clone. The V and J genes are TRBV5-6 and TRBJ2-7, with 7 bases aligning to TRBD2. Germline V lookup: CDR1 SGHDT, CDR2 YYEEEE. J gave up 4 bases and V 4 bases, and 2 bases lay outside the gene matches. CDR3 size: 12 residues. CDR3 bases: TGTGCCAGCAGCCCGGGGGGTTACGAGCAGTACTTC. This encodes CASSPGGYEQYF.

The rearrangement joins TRBV28 to TRBJ2-1, with 11 bases matching TRBD2. The CDR3 extends over 16 amino acids. Germline V gene lookup returns CDR1 MDHEN and CDR2 SYDVKM. J lost 5 bases, V lost 6 bases, and 9 bases had no gene match. The CDR3 nucleotides are TGTGCCAGCAGAAAAACCGGGACTAGCGGTCACAATGAGCAGTTCTTC. This codes for CASRKTGTSGHNEQFF.

The chain carries TRBV5-5 and TRBJ2-5, with TRBD1 identical over 9 bases. The length of the CDR3 is 14 residues. The germline V gene encodes CDR1 SGHKS and CDR2 YYEKEE (reference sequence). The junction had 7 bases not matched to a gene; V was cut back by 5 bases and J by 5 bases. The CDR3 loop reads CASSTTGGEETQYF. As DNA, the CDR3 is TGTGCCAGCAGTACCACAGGGGGCGAGGAGACCCAGTACTTC. The entire variable domain, with the rest obtained from reference TRBV5-5 and TRBJ2-5, is as follows: DAGVTQSPTHLIKTRGQQVTLRCSPISGHKSVSWYQQVLGQGPQFIFQYYEKEERGRGNFPDRFSARQFPNYSSELNVNALLLGDSALYLCASSTTGGEETQYFGPGTRLLVL.

The CDR3 protein is CASRVGPTGNIQYF. The CDR3 bases are TGTGCCAGCAGGGTCGGCCCCACGGGGAACATTCAGTACTTC. The chain has TRBV6-5 and TRBJ2-4; tentatively, D is TRBD2 (5 bases). The V gene's germline CDR1 is MNHEY and CDR2 SVGAGI. The germline V and J ends were trimmed by 6 bases and 7 bases, with 16 bases remaining between them. The CDR3 has 14 residues.

The rearrangement links TRBV19 to TRBJ2-2; tentative D call: TRBD1 (6 bases). The ends were cut back, 3 bases at V and 0 bases at J, with 11 bases in the middle. The CDR3 consists of 16 residues. CDR1 is LNHDA, CDR2 SQIVND, per germline (reference sequence). DNA for the CDR3: TGTGCCAGTAGTATGTTGAGGGGGACGAACACCGGGGAGCTGTTTTTT. It specifies CASSMLRGTNTGELFF.

The chain joins TRBV5-6 to TRBJ2-1; D is perhaps TRBD2 (5 bases). V was shortened by 4 bases and J by 0 bases, with 11 bases between the two germline ends. The CDR3 totals 15 residues. Germline loops: CDR1 SGHDT, CDR2 YYEEEE. DNA of the CDR3: TGTGCCAGCAGCCCGTGGACTCTCTCCTACAATGAGCAGTTCTTC. It translates to CASSPWTLSYNEQFF.

J is TRBJ1-1 and V is TRBV7-2; D not resolved. CDR3 length: 14 amino acids. The V and J ends lost 4 bases and 0 bases respectively, with 9 bases between them. The germline CDR1 and CDR2 sequences are SGHTA and FQGNSA. CDR3 protein: CASSSSGLNTEAFF. CDR3 DNA: TGTGCCAGCAGCTCCAGCGGCTTGAACACTGAAGCTTTCTTT.

This chain links TRBV5-4 with TRBJ1-2; no clear D gene. V was clipped by 3 bases and J by 5 bases, with 14 bases between them. Germline V gene lookup returns CDR1 SGHNT and CDR2 YYREEE (reference sequence). The CDR3 loop spans 14 amino acids. DNA of the CDR3: TGTGCCAGCAGCTCCGGTCGTGAGCCTTATGGCTACACCTTC. It is translated as CASSSGREPYGYTF.

The chain combines TRBV6-5 with TRBJ1-2; D gene uncertain. Trimming cost V 6 bases and J 2 bases, with 10 bases left between them. CDR1 MNHEY and CDR2 SVGAGI come from the germline V gene. The CDR3 sequence is 13 residues long. The CDR3 DNA sequence: TGTGCCAGCAGGGCGTGGGCCAACTATGGCTACACCTTC. Its translation: CASRAWANYGYTF.

V is TRBV28 and J is TRBJ1-5; D gene ambiguous. V was clipped by 3 bases and J by 6 bases, with 6 bases between them. CDR3 length: 12 amino acids. Germline lookup yields CDR1 MDHEN and CDR2 SYDVKM. Written as DNA, the CDR3 is TGTGCCAGCAGTTTCGAGGGTCAGCCCCAGCATTTT. The encoded protein is CASSFEGQPQHF.

The V and J genes are TRBV6-1 and TRBJ1-1; the match to TRBD1 covers 9 bases. The CDR3 covers 16 residues. CDR1 is MNHNS, CDR2 SASEGT, per germline. The junction had 6 bases not matched to a gene; V was cut back by 4 bases and J by 0 bases. Here the CDR3 DNA reads TGTGCCAGCAGTGGAGGACAGGGGACAATGAACACTGAAGCTTTCTTT. Its translation is CASSGGQGTMNTEAFF.

This clone was found once. V usage is TRBV6-5 and J usage is TRBJ2-3, with D possibly TRBD2 on 5 matching bases. This CDR3 has 15 amino acids. Germline-derived CDR1 and CDR2 are MNHEY and SVGAGI. Trimming cost V 2 bases and J 3 bases, with 12 bases left between them. The CDR3 DNA reads TGTGCCAGCAGTTACAGCTTACGAGGGACAGATACGCAGTATTTT. Translating it yields CASSYSLRGTDTQYF.